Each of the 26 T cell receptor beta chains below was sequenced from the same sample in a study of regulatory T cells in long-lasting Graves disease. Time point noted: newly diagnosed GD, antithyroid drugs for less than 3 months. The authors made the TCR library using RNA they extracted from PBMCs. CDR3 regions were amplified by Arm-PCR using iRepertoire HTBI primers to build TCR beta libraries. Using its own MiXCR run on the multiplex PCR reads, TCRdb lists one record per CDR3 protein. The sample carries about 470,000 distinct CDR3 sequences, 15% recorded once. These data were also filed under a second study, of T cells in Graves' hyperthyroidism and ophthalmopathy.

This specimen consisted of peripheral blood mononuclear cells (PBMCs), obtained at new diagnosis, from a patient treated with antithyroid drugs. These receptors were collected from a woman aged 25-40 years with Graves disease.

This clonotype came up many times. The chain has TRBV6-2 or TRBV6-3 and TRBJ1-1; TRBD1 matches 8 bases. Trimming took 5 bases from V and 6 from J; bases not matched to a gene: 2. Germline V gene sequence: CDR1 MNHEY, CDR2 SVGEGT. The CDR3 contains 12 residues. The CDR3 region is CASSDRGAEAFF. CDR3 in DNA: TGTGCCAGCAGTGACAGGGGTGCTGAAGCTTTCTTT.

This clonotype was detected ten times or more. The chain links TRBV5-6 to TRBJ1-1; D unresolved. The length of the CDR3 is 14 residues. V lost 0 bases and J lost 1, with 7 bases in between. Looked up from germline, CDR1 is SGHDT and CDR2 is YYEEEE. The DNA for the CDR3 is TGTGCCAGCAGCTTGGTGCGGCCGAACACTGAAGCTTTCTTT. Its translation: CASSLVRPNTEAFF.

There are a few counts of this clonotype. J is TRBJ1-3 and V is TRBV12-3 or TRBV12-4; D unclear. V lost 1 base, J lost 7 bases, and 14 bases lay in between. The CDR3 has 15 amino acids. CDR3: CASSLGAGGRNTIYF. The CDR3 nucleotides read TGTGCCAGCAGTTTAGGGGCGGGTGGAAGGAACACCATATATTTT.

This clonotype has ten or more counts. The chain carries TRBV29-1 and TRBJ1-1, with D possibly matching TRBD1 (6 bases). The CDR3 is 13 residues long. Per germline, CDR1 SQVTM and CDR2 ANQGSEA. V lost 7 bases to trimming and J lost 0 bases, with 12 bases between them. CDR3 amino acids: CSAIAGVNTEAFF. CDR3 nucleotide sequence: TGCAGCGCCATCGCAGGGGTGAACACTGAAGCTTTCTTT.

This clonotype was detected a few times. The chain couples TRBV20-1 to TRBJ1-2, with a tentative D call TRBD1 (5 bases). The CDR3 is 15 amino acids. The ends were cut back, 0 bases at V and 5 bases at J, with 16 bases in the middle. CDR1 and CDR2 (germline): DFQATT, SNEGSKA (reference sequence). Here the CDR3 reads CSAREEWGSRYGYTF. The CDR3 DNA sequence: TGCAGTGCTAGAGAGGAGTGGGGGAGCCGTTATGGCTACACCTTC.

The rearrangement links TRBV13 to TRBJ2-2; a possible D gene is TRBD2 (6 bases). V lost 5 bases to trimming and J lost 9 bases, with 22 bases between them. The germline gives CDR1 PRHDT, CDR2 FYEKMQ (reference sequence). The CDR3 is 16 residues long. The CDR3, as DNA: TGTGCCAGCAGCGCCTCTCCCGGGAGTTCTTCGAGGGAGCTGTTTTTT. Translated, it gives CASSASPGSSSRELFF.

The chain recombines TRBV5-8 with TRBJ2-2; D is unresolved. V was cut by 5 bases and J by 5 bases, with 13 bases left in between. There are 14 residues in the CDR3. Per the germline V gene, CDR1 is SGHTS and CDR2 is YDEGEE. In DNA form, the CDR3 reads TGTGCCAGCAGATGGAAAGGGCGAACCGGGGAGCTGTTTTTT. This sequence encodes CASRWKGRTGELFF.

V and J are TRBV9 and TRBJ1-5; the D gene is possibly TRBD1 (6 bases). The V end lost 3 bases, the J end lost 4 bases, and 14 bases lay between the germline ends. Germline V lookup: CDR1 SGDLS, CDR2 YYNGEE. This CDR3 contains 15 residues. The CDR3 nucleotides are TGTGCCAGCAGCGACACCGGGACATTTAATCAGCCCCAGCATTTT. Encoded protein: CASSDTGTFNQPQHF.

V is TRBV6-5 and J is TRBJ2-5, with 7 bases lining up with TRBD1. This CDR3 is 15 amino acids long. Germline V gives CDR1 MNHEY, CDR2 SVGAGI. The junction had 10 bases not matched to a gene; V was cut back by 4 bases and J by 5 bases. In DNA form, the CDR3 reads TGTGCCAGCAGTTTAGGACAGGTGGGTTGGGAGACCCAGTACTTC. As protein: CASSLGQVGWETQYF.

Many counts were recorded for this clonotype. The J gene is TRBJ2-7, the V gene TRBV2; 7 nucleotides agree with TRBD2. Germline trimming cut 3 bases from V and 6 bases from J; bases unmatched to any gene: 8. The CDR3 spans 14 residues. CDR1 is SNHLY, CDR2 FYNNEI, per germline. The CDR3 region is CASSDVGGTGEQYF. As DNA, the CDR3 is TGTGCCAGCAGTGACGTCGGGGGGACCGGCGAGCAGTACTTC.

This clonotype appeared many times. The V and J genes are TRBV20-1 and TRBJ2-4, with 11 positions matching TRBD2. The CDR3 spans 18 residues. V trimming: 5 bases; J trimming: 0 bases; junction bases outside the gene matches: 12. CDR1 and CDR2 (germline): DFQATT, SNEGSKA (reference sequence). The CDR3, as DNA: TGCAGTGCTGGAAGCATCCTAGCGGGAGGTCTAGCCAAAAACATTCAGTACTTC. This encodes CSAGSILAGGLAKNIQYF.

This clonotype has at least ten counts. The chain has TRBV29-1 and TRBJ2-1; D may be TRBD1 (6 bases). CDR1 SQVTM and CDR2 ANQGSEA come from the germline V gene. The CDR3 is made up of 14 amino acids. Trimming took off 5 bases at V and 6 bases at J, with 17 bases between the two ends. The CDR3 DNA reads TGCAGCGTTCTAGGACCCCAGGGGAGCAATGAGCAGTTCTTC. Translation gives CSVLGPQGSNEQFF.

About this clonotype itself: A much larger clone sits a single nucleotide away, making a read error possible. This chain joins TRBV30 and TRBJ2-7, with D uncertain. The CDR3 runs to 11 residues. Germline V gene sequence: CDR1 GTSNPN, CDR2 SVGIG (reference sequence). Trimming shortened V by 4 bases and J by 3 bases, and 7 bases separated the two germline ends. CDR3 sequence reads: CAWTTGYEQYF. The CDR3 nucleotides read TGTGCCTGGACAACTGGCTACGAGCAGTACTTC. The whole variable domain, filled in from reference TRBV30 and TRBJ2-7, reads SQTIHQWPATLVQPVGSPLSLECTVEGTSNPNLYWYRQAAGRGLQLLFYSVGIGQISSEVPQNLSASRPQDRQFILSSKKLLLSDSGFYLCAWTTGYEQYFGPGTRLTVT.

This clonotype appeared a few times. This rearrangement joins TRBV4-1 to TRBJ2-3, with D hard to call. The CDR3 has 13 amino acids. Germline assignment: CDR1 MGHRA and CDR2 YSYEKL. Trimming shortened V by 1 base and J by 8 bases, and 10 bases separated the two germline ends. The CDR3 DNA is TGCGCCAGCAGCCAAGTCCCATTGGGTACGCAGTATTTT. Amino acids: CASSQVPLGTQYF.

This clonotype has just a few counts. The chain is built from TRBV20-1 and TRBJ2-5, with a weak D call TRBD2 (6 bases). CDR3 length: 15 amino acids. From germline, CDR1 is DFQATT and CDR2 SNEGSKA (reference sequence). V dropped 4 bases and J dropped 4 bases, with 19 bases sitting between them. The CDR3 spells CSATALGEERETQYF. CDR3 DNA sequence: TGCAGTGCTACGGCCTTGGGGGAGGAAAGAGAGACCCAGTACTTC.

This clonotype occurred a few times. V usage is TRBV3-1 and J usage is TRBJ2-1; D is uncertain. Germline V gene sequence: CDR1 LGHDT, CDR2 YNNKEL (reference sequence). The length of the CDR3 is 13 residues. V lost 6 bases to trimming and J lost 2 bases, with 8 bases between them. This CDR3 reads CASREFPYNEQFF. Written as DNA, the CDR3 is TGTGCCAGCAGAGAGTTCCCCTACAATGAGCAGTTCTTC.

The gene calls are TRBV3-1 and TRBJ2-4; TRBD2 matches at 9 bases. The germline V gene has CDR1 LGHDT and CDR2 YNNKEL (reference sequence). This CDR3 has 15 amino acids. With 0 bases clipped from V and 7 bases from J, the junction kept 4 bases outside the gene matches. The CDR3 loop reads CASSQEASGNNIQYF. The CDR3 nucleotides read TGTGCCAGCAGCCAAGAGGCTAGCGGGAACAACATTCAGTACTTC.

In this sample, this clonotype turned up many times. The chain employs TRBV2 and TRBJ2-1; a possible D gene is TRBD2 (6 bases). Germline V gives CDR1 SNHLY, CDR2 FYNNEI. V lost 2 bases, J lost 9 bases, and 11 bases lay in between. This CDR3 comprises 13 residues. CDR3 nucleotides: TGTGCCAGCAGTGAATTCTTGGGGGGTGAGCAGTTCTTC. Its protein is CASSEFLGGEQFF.

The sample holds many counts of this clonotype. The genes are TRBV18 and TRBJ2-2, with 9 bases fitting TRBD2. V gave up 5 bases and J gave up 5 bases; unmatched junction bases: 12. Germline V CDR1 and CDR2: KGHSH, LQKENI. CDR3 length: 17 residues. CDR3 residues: CASSSTLTSGGTGELFF. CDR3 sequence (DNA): TGTGCCAGCTCATCTACCCTGACTAGCGGTGGTACCGGGGAGCTGTTTTTT.

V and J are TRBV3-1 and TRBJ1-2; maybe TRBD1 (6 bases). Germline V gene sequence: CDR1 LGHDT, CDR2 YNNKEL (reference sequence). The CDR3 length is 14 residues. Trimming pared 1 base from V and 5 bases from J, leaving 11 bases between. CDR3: CASSQAGADYGYTF. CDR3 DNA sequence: TGTGCCAGCAGCCAAGCAGGGGCAGATTATGGCTACACCTTC. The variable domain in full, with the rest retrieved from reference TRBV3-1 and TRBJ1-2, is DTAVSQTPKYLVTQMGNDKSIKCEQNLGHDTMYWYKQDSKKFLKIMFSYNNKELIINETVPNRFSPKSPDKAHLNLHINSLELGDSAVYFCASSQAGADYGYTFGSGTRLTVV.

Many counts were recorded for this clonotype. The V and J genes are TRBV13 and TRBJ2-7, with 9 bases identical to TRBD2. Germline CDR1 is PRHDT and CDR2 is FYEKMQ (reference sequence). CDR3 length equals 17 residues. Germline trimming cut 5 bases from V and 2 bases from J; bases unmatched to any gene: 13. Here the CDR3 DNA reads TGTGCCAGCAGCCCCATCGGTGGTAGCGGGAGTCCCTACGAGCAGTACTTC. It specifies CASSPIGGSGSPYEQYF.

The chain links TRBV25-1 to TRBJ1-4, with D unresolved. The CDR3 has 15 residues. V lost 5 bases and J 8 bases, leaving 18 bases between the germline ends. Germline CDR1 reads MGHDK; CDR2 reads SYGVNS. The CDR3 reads CASSNYRETFEKLFF. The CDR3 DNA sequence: TGTGCCAGCAGTAACTACCGGGAGACCTTCGAAAAACTGTTTTTT.

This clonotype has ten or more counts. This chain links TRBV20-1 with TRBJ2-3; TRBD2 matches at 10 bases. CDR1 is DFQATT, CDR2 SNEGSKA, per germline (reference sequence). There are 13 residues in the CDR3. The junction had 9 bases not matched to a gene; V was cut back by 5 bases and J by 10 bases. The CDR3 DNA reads TGCAGTGCTGAGGGAGAAGCGGGAGGGCCGCAGTATTTT. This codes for CSAEGEAGGPQYF.

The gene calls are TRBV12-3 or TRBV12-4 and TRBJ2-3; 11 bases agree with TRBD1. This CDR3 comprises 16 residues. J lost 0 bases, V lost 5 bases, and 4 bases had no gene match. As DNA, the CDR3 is TGTGCCAGCAGTCCAAGGACAGGGGGCAGCACAGATACGCAGTATTTT. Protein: CASSPRTGGSTDTQYF.

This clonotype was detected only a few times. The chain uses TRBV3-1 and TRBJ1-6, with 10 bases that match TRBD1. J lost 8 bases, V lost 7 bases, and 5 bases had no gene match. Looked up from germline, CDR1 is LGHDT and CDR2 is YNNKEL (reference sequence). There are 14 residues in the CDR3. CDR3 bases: TGTGCCAGCAAGGAAGACAGGGGGCATTCACCCCTCCACTTT. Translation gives CASKEDRGHSPLHF. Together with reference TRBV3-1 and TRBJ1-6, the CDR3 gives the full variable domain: DTAVSQTPKYLVTQMGNDKSIKCEQNLGHDTMYWYKQDSKKFLKIMFSYNNKELIINETVPNRFSPKSPDKAHLNLHINSLELGDSAVYFCASKEDRGHSPLHFGNGTRLTVT.

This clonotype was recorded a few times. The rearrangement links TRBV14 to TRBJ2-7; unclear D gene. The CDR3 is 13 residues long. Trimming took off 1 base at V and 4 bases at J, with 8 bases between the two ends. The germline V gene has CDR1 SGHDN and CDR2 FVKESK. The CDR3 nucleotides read TGTGCCAGCAGCCAAGTTTCCCGATACGAGCAGTACTTC. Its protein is CASSQVSRYEQYF.